The sample holds a few counts of the clone carrying this TCR beta chain. This entry is derived from a study of STAT5B mutations in CD4+ large granular lymphocyte leukemia. The V gene lost 2 bases and the J gene lost 3 bases, with 8 bases spanning the gap. This CDR3 has 13 residues. Germline lookup yields CDR1 GTSNPN and CDR2 SVGIG (reference sequence). Assay: immunoSEQ multiplex PCR; the TCRdb copy retains only in-frame clones and omits some. This sample carries roughly 32,000 clones, more than 65% of them seen once, and the ten largest clones take roughly 1.9%. This TCR was sampled from a human donor in good health. This chain links TRBV30 with TRBJ1-5; D ambiguous. Sequences were obtained from CD4+ T cells from blood buffy coats. CDR3 DNA sequence: TGTGCCTGGAGTCCTCTCCCCAATCAGCCCCAGCATTTT. This gives the protein CAWSPLPNQPQHF.